The clone carrying this T cell receptor (beta chain) was found many times. Its antigen is unidentified. In germline, CDR1 is SGHRS, CDR2 YFSETQ. With 4 bases clipped from V and 2 bases from J, the junction kept 9 bases outside the gene matches. The CDR3 length is 17 residues. These data belong to a study of T-cell memory formation after mild COVID-19. General study points: Confirmation of SARS-CoV-2 specificity was lacking for second-wave clones peaking day 37.

MiXCR, applied by TCRdb to the 5' RACE reads, yields one record per CDR3 protein. This sample has about 29,000 distinct CDR3 sequences, with approximately 12% found just once. The sequence was obtained from an adult woman who had mild COVID-19 (a few samples of this study predate the infection). Cell type and time point are not known. Material for sequencing was PBMCs or a T cell subset sorted from them (not recorded which). The chain carries TRBV5-1 and TRBJ1-6; 7 bases map to TRBD1. The CDR3 region is CASSLGNRGTYNSPLHF. DNA of the CDR3: TGCGCCAGCAGCCTCGGAAACAGGGGTACCTATAATTCACCCCTCCACTTT.